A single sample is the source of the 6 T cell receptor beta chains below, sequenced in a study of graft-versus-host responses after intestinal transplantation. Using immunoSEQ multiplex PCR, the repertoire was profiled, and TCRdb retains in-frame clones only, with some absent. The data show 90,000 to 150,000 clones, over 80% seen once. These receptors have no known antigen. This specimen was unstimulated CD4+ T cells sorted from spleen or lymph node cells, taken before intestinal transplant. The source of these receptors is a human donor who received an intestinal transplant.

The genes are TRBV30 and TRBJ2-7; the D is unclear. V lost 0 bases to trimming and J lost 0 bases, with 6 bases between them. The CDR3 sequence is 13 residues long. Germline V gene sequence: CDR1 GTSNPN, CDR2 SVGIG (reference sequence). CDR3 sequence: CAWSVQISYEQYF. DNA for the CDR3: TGTGCCTGGAGTGTTCAGATCTCCTACGAGCAGTACTTC.

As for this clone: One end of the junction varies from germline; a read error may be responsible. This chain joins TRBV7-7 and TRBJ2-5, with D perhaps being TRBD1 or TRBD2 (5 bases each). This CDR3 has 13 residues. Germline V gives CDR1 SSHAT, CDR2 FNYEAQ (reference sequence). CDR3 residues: CASSFLGTETQYF. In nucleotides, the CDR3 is TGTGCTAGCAGCTTTCTCGGGACGGAGACCCAGTACTTC.

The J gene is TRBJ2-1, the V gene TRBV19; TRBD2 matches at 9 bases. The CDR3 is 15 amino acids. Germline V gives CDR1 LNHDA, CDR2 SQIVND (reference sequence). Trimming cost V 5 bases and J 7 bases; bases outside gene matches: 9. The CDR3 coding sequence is TGTGCCAGTAGTCCCGACCGGGGACTAGCAAATGAGCAGTTCTTC. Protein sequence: CASSPDRGLANEQFF.

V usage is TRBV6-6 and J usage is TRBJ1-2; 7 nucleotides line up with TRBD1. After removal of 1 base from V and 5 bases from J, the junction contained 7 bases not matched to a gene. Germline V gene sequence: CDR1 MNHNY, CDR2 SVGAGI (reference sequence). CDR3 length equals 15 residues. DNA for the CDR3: TGTGCCAGCAGTTACTATCGACAGGGAGAGTATGGCTACACCTTC. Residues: CASSYYRQGEYGYTF.

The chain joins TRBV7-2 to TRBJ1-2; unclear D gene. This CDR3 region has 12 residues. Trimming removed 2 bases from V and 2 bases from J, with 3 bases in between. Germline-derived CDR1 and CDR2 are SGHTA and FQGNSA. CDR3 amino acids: CASSLINYGYTF. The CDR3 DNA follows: TGTGCCAGCAGCTTAATAAACTATGGCTACACCTTC.

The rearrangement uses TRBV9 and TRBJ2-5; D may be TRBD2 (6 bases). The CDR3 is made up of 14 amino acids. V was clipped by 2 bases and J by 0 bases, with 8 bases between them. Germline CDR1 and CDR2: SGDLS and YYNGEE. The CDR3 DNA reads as TGTGCCAGCAGCGTCGCGGGGTACCAAGAGACCCAGTACTTC. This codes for CASSVAGYQETQYF.